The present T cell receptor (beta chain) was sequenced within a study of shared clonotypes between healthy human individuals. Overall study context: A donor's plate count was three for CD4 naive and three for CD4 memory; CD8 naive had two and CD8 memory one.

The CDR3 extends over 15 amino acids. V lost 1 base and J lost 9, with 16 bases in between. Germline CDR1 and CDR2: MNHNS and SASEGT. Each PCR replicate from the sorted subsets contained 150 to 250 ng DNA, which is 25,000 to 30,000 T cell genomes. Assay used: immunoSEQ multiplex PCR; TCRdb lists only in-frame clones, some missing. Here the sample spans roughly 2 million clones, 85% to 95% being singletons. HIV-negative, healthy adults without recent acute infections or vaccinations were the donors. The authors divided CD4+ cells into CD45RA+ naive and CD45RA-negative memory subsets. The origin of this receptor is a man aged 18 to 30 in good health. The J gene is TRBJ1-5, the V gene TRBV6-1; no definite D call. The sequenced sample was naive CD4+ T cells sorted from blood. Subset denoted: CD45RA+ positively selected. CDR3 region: CASSEVGLLGPPQHF. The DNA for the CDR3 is TGTGCCAGCAGTGAAGTTGGGCTTCTAGGGCCGCCCCAGCATTTT.